This T cell receptor (beta chain) is from a study of shared clonotypes between healthy human individuals. The method was immunoSEQ multiplex PCR; TCRdb's version includes in-frame clones alone and lacks a portion of them. The table lists about 1.1 million clones, 77% of them singletons. The CDR3 sequence is 16 residues long. V was shortened by 2 bases and J by 0 bases, with 14 bases between the two germline ends. CDR1 SGHAT and CDR2 FQNNGV come from the germline V gene. This chain uses TRBV11-2 with TRBJ2-7; the D is unclear. The TCR comes from a man in his late teens or twenties in good health. Some clones in this sample may be carry-over from other donors' samples. Sequencing input: memory CD4+ T cells from PBMCs. Subset given: CD45RA-negative fraction. CDR3 amino acids: CASSLLPHLSSYEQYF. CDR3 sequence (DNA): TGTGCCAGCAGCTTATTACCCCACTTGTCCTCCTACGAGCAGTACTTC.